These 10 T cell receptor beta chains came from one sample sequenced in a study of blood T cell repertoires in COVID-19. Clones were read by immunoSEQ multiplex PCR, and TCRdb kept only the in-frame ones, dropping some. The sample consists of around 180,000 clones, about 88% of them appearing once. Sequencing input: peripheral blood. The receptors here all came from a man aged 60 to 69 with acute or convalescent COVID-19.

This clone was seen only once. The chain recombines TRBV6-2 or TRBV6-3 with TRBJ2-7, with D perhaps matching TRBD2 (6 bases). Germline V gene lookup returns CDR1 MNHEY and CDR2 SVGEGT. The CDR3 loop spans 15 amino acids. V was cut by 2 bases and J by 2 bases, with 13 bases left in between. This CDR3 is CASSYGGILAYEQYV. The CDR3 DNA follows: TGTGCCAGCAGTTACGGGGGGATTTTAGCCTACGAGCAGTACGTC.

The rearrangement uses TRBV10-1 and TRBJ2-2, with D hard to call. V dropped 3 bases and J dropped 6 bases, with 14 bases sitting between them. The CDR3 length is 15 residues. Germline V gene data show CDR1 as WNHNN and CDR2 as SYGVQD (reference sequence). CDR3 nucleotide sequence: TGCGCCAGCAGTGACCGCGGCCTTTACGCCGGGGAGCTGTTTTTT. Translating it yields CASSDRGLYAGELFF.

The chain has TRBV3-1 (or the pseudogene TRBV3-2) and TRBJ1-3, with 7 bases fitting TRBD1. This CDR3 contains 17 residues. V dropped 0 bases and J dropped 1; count of bases not matched to a gene: 6. Germline V gene lookup returns CDR1 LGHDT and CDR2 YNNKEL (reference sequence). CDR3 protein: CASSQDRRGLSGNTIYF. Here the CDR3 DNA reads TGTGCCAGCAGCCAAGATCGAAGGGGGCTATCTGGAAACACCATATATTTT.

This clone was recorded only once. This rearrangement joins TRBV6-5 to TRBJ1-1; D uncertain. V gave up 6 bases and J gave up 12 bases, with 17 bases separating them. Germline V lookup: CDR1 MNHEY, CDR2 SVGAGI. This CDR3 spans 12 amino acids. The CDR3 DNA follows: TGTGCCAGCAGCAGAGGCCGGGAGGAAACTTTCTTT. This gives the protein CASSRGREETFF.

This clone turned up a few times. The chain combines TRBV6-5 with TRBJ2-2; TRBD1 matches at 7 bases. V gave up 6 bases and J gave up 5 bases; unmatched junction bases: 9. CDR1 MNHEY and CDR2 SVGAGI come from the germline V gene. The CDR3 spans 15 residues. The CDR3 spells CASSPSQGETGELFF. In DNA form, the CDR3 reads TGTGCCAGCAGCCCGAGCCAGGGGGAAACCGGGGAGCTGTTTTTT.

This clone has more than one count but fewer than ten. The chain has TRBV9 and TRBJ2-5; 7 nucleotides align to TRBD1. Germline CDR1 SGDLS, CDR2 YYNGEE. There are 15 residues in the CDR3. J gave up 5 bases and V 0 bases, and 7 bases lay outside the gene matches. CDR3 loop: CASSVGEGQFETQYF. CDR3 in DNA: TGTGCCAGCAGCGTAGGTGAGGGACAGTTTGAGACCCAGTACTTC.

The CDR3 sequence: CASSRTGINEKLFF. In DNA form, the CDR3 reads TGTGCCAGCAGTCGGACAGGGATTAATGAAAAACTGTTTTTT. V usage is TRBV2 and J usage is TRBJ1-4, with TRBD1 identical over 8 bases. The CDR3 extends over 14 amino acids. Germline trimming cut 5 bases from V and 4 bases from J; bases unmatched to any gene: 3. CDR1 is SNHLY, CDR2 FYNNEI, per germline. The entire variable domain, with the rest obtained from reference TRBV2 and TRBJ1-4, is as follows: EPEVTQTPSHQVTQMGQEVILRCVPISNHLYFYWYRQILGQKVEFLVSFYNNEISEKSEIFDDQFSVERPDGSNFTLKIRSTKLEDSAMYFCASSRTGINEKLFFGSGTQLSVL.

The chain is built from TRBV27 and TRBJ1-4; 8 positions agree with TRBD1. Germline V gene sequence: CDR1 MNHEY, CDR2 SMNVEV (reference sequence). The CDR3 consists of 16 residues. The ends lost 3 bases at V and 5 bases at J; junction bases unmatched: 8. CDR3 loop: CASSFSRTGTNEKLFF. The CDR3 DNA is TGTGCCAGCAGTTTCTCCAGGACAGGGACGAATGAAAAACTGTTTTTT. The whole variable domain, remainder taken from reference TRBV27 and TRBJ1-4, is EAQVTQNPRYLITVTGKKLTVTCSQNMNHEYMSWYRQDPGLGLRQIYYSMNVEVTDKGDVPEGYKVSRKEKRNFPLILESPSPNQTSLYFCASSFSRTGTNEKLFFGSGTQLSVL.

This chain connects TRBV3-1 (or the pseudogene TRBV3-2) to TRBJ2-5, with no clear D. The CDR3 covers 14 residues. Trimming stripped 1 base from V and 5 bases from J, with 11 bases between. Germline V gene sequence: CDR1 LGHDT, CDR2 YNNKEL (reference sequence). The CDR3 sequence: CASSQVSAGETQYF. DNA of the CDR3: TGTGCCAGCAGCCAAGTAAGCGCCGGGGAGACCCAGTACTTC.

This chain uses TRBV27 with TRBJ2-3, with D possibly matching TRBD1 (5 bases). From germline, CDR1 is MNHEY and CDR2 SMNVEV (reference sequence). V lost 6 bases, J lost 0 bases, and 10 bases lay in between. This CDR3 is 14 amino acids long. CDR3 coding DNA: TGTGCCAGCAGCCGACAGAGGAGCACAGATACGCAGTATTTT. Translating it yields CASSRQRSTDTQYF.